The 17 T cell receptor beta chains in this list originate from one sample, sequenced in a study of blood T cells in healthy people across ages. A second PCR of roughly 7 to 11 cycles used a sample-barcoded 5' primer and a J-beta primer mix. TCRdb analysed the 5' RACE reads with MiXCR anew, one entry per CDR3 protein. This sample has 1 million to 1.2 million distinct CDR3 sequences, with roughly two fifths found just once. The specimen sequenced was blood. These receptors were obtained from a man between 18 and 29 years old in good health.

V usage is TRBV7-8 and J usage is TRBJ2-1; 12 bases fit TRBD2. Trimming at V came to 4 bases and at J to 3 bases, leaving 10 bases not matched to a gene. The CDR3 is made up of 18 amino acids. Germline values: CDR1 SGHVS, CDR2 FQNEAQ. CDR3 DNA sequence: TGTGCCAGCAGCTCCGGGCGACTAGCGGGGGACATCTACAATGAGCAGTTCTTC. It encodes CASSSGRLAGDIYNEQFF.

Concerning this clonotype itself: Sequence at one end of the junction differs from germline and may be a read error. The chain carries TRBV2 and TRBJ2-3; D gene ambiguous. This CDR3 comprises 12 residues. Germline V gene sequence: CDR1 SNHLY, CDR2 FYNNEI. CDR3: CACRRTTDTQYF. The CDR3 DNA is TGTGCCTGCAGACGTACTACAGATACGCAGTATTTT. Full variable domain (rest looked up from reference TRBV2 and TRBJ2-3): EPEVTQTPSHQVTQMGQEVILRCVPISNHLYFYWYRQILGQKVEFLVSFYNNEISEKSEIFDDQFSVERPDGSNFTLKIRSTKLEDSAMYFCACRRTTDTQYFGPGTRLTVL.

The rearrangement links TRBV7-3 to TRBJ2-1, with D unclear. Per germline, CDR1 SGHTA and CDR2 FQGTGA. The V and J ends lost 3 bases and 5 bases respectively, with 11 bases between them. CDR3 length: 14 amino acids. CDR3 sequence reads: CASSLGGVNNEQFF. The CDR3 nucleotides read TGTGCCAGCAGCTTGGGCGGTGTTAACAATGAGCAGTTCTTC.

The rearrangement joins TRBV29-1 to TRBJ1-2; D is undetermined. Germline CDR1 is SQVTM and CDR2 is ANQGSEA. Trimming cost V 0 bases and J 4 bases, with 9 bases left between them. CDR3 length equals 13 residues. This chain's CDR3 is CSVEDTGSYGYTF. The DNA for the CDR3 is TGCAGCGTTGAAGATACGGGCTCCTATGGCTACACCTTC.

The rearrangement links TRBV9 to TRBJ2-3; D is possibly TRBD2 (7 bases). The CDR3 contains 15 residues. The V end was cut by 4 bases, the J end by 0 bases, with 12 bases between. The V gene's germline CDR1 is SGDLS and CDR2 YYNGEE. CDR3: CASSIGGRSTDTQYF. CDR3 DNA: TGTGCCAGCAGCATCGGGGGGCGTAGCACAGATACGCAGTATTTT.

This clonotype turned up a few times. The genes are TRBV3-1 and TRBJ1-2; D is undetermined. Trimming removed 2 bases at V and 5 bases at J, with 15 bases between. Germline V lookup: CDR1 LGHDT, CDR2 YNNKEL (reference sequence). The CDR3 extends over 15 amino acids. The DNA for the CDR3 is TGTGCCAGCAGCCAACGGCGGGGTGGAGAATATGGCTACACCTTC. Amino acid sequence: CASSQRRGGEYGYTF.

This clonotype occurred a few times. The chain is built from TRBV5-1 and TRBJ2-3; 9 bases align to TRBD1. Germline V gene sequence: CDR1 SGHRS, CDR2 YFSETQ. After removal of 0 bases from V and 4 bases from J, the junction contained 6 bases not matched to a gene. The CDR3 has 16 residues. CDR3 in DNA: TGCGCCAGCAGCTTGGGAAGGGACAGGGTCTCAGATACGCAGTATTTT. This gives the protein CASSLGRDRVSDTQYF.

This clonotype was observed a handful of times. V and J are TRBV9 and TRBJ1-5; TRBD1 aligns across 8 bases. Trimming removed 3 bases from V and 4 bases from J; junction bases left unmatched: 0. Germline CDR1 SGDLS, CDR2 YYNGEE. The CDR3 extends over 13 amino acids. This CDR3 reads CASSGDRNQPQHF. Written as DNA, the CDR3 is TGTGCCAGCAGCGGGGACAGGAATCAGCCCCAGCATTTT.

This clonotype has only a few counts. This chain uses TRBV7-9 with TRBJ1-2; the D gene is possibly TRBD1 (5 bases). Looked up from germline, CDR1 is SEHNR and CDR2 is FQNEAQ (reference sequence). This CDR3 comprises 15 residues. The V and J ends lost 1 base and 10 bases respectively, with 19 bases between them. The CDR3 is CASSLGQGDFSDYTF. CDR3 coding DNA: TGTGCCAGCAGCTTAGGTCAGGGTGATTTCTCTGACTACACCTTC.

The rearrangement joins TRBV7-9 to TRBJ2-7; TRBD1 matches 7 bases. The CDR3 contains 14 residues. The ends lost 5 bases at V and 0 bases at J; junction bases unmatched: 4. In germline, CDR1 is SEHNR, CDR2 FQNEAQ (reference sequence). CDR3 in DNA: TGTGCCAGCAGCCGAGGACAGGACTCCTACGAGCAGTACTTC. It is translated as CASSRGQDSYEQYF.

This clonotype has only a few counts. The chain combines TRBV10-3 with TRBJ2-1, with 8 bases identical to TRBD2. The CDR3 sequence is 14 residues long. CDR1 is ENHRY and CDR2 is SYGVKD in the germline V gene. The trim removed 2 bases at V and 6 bases at J, leaving 3 bases unmatched. The CDR3 is CAISEGGGLNEQFF. As DNA, the CDR3 is TGTGCCATCAGTGAGGGCGGGGGGCTCAATGAGCAGTTCTTC.

Worth noting for this clonotype: With a much larger clone just one base away, this may be a read error. The V call is TRBV11-1, the J call TRBJ2-7; D is unclear. The germline CDR1 and CDR2 sequences are SGHAT and FQDESV (reference sequence). The CDR3 runs 13 residues. In DNA, the CDR3 is TGTGTCACCGGACGGGTTGCGACCTACGAGCAGTACTTC. Its translation is CVTGRVATYEQYF.

This clonotype was seen a handful of times. The CDR3 protein is CASSLAPGEPHGYTF. For the CDR3, the DNA is TGTGCCAGCAGCTTGGCCCCCGGGGAGCCCCATGGCTACACCTTC. V is TRBV5-4 and J is TRBJ1-2; D call uncertain. The CDR3 is 15 residues long. V lost 0 bases and J 6 bases, leaving 15 bases between the germline ends. Germline assignment: CDR1 SGHNT and CDR2 YYREEE (reference sequence).

This clonotype was counted a few times. The chain carries TRBV25-1 and TRBJ1-4, with D maybe TRBD1 (5 bases). Trimming pared 4 bases from V and 7 bases from J, leaving 25 bases between. CDR1 is MGHDK, CDR2 SYGVNS, per germline. This CDR3 is built from 18 residues. Here the CDR3 DNA reads TGTGCCAGCAGTGCATTCGAGACAGACGAGGGGTTGAGTGAAAAACTGTTTTTT. Protein product: CASSAFETDEGLSEKLFF.

V is TRBV9 and J is TRBJ2-3, with 7 nucleotides matching TRBD2. Germline V gives CDR1 SGDLS, CDR2 YYNGEE. This CDR3 has 16 residues. Unmatched junction bases numbered 7, after V lost 3 bases and J lost 0 bases. The CDR3 DNA sequence: TGTGCCAGCAGCGCCGCCGGCGGGGGTAGCACAGATACGCAGTATTTT. This sequence encodes CASSAAGGGSTDTQYF.

In this sample, this clonotype turned up a few times. This chain links TRBV4-2 with TRBJ2-1, with 11 bases that match TRBD2. The germline V gene encodes CDR1 LGHNA and CDR2 YNFKEQ. The J segment lost 8 bases and the V segment lost 5 bases, leaving 14 bases of the junction unmatched. This CDR3 is built from 17 residues. CDR3 sequence reads: CASSSRLAGSIGDEQFF. The CDR3 DNA reads as TGTGCCAGCAGCTCTCGACTAGCGGGGTCAATCGGCGATGAGCAGTTCTTC.

The chain uses TRBV3-1 and TRBJ1-1; 8 nucleotides agree with TRBD1. Germline CDR1 is LGHDT and CDR2 is YNNKEL (reference sequence). The CDR3 has 16 amino acids. J was trimmed by 4 bases and V by 0 bases; bases with no gene match: 7. CDR3 nucleotide sequence: TGTGCCAGCAGCCAAGAGCTAACAGGGGGAAGCACTGAAGCTTTCTTT. As protein: CASSQELTGGSTEAFF.